Each of the 13 T cell receptor beta chains below was sequenced from the same sample in a study of beta chain features in type 1 diabetes. Expressed TCRB transcripts were sequenced after all isolated RNA was converted to cDNA. Method: immunoSEQ multiplex PCR; TCRdb's copy keeps in-frame clones and lacks some. The table lists 350,000 to 450,000 clones, roughly 16% of them singletons. Input material: naive CD4+ T cells from blood. These receptors were taken from a woman aged 18-29 years in good health.

This clone occurred a few times. The chain links TRBV28 to TRBJ2-4; TRBD1 agrees at 7 bases. The germline CDR1 and CDR2 sequences are MDHEN and SYDVKM. CDR3 length equals 14 residues. With V trimmed by 5 bases and J by 9 bases, 10 bases remained unmatched. As DNA, the CDR3 is TGTGCCAGCAGTCCGGGACAGCACCACCTCATTCAGTACTTC. Residues: CASSPGQHHLIQYF.

The V call is TRBV28, the J call TRBJ2-7; 11 bases line up with TRBD2. Germline assignment: CDR1 MDHEN and CDR2 SYDVKM. J lost 5 bases, V lost 3 bases, and 6 bases had no gene match. CDR3 size: 15 residues. The CDR3: CASSFGLAGGDEQYF. CDR3 bases: TGTGCCAGCAGTTTTGGGCTAGCGGGAGGAGACGAGCAGTACTTC. Based on the CDR3 plus reference TRBV28 and TRBJ2-7, the full variable domain is DVKVTQSSRYLVKRTGEKVFLECVQDMDHENMFWYRQDPGLGLRLIYFSYDVKMKEKGDIPEGYSVSREKKERFSLILESASTNQTSMYLCASSFGLAGGDEQYFGPGTRLTVT.

The rearrangement links TRBV2 to TRBJ2-3; tentative D call: TRBD1 (5 bases). The V gene's germline CDR1 is SNHLY and CDR2 FYNNEI. This CDR3 is 13 amino acids long. Trimming cost V 6 bases and J 0 bases, with 7 bases left between them. The CDR3 sequence: CASRDTSTDTQYF. CDR3 in DNA: TGTGCCAGCAGGGACACTAGCACAGATACGCAGTATTTT.

In this sample, this clone turned up a few times. The chain is built from TRBV29-1 and TRBJ2-7; a possible D gene is TRBD2 (5 bases). The CDR3 sequence is 12 residues long. The germline V and J ends were trimmed by 7 bases and 5 bases, with 15 bases remaining between them. Germline-derived CDR1 and CDR2 are SQVTM and ANQGSEA. CDR3 DNA: TGCAGCGCCCGCACTAGGTTCCACGAGCAGTACTTC. Its protein is CSARTRFHEQYF.

The chain is built from TRBV7-9 and TRBJ2-1; 7 bases are shared with TRBD2. The trim removed 6 bases at V and 9 bases at J, leaving 11 bases unmatched. Per the germline V gene, CDR1 is SEHNR and CDR2 is FQNEAQ (reference sequence). CDR3 length: 14 residues. The CDR3 nucleotides read TGTGCCAGCAGGCTAACCGGGACTATAGGTGAGCAGTTCTTC. Residues: CASRLTGTIGEQFF.

This clone occurred a few times. The rearrangement uses TRBV15 and TRBJ2-1; 14 bases align to TRBD2. V shed 3 bases and J 8 bases; nucleotides not matched to a gene: 9. CDR1 and CDR2 from the germline V gene are LNHNV and YYDKDF (reference sequence). The length of the CDR3 is 17 residues. The CDR3 region is CATSRPWGTSGSHEQFF. In DNA, the CDR3 is TGTGCCACCAGCAGGCCCTGGGGGACTAGCGGGAGTCATGAGCAGTTCTTC.

This clone was found a few times. The chain recombines TRBV30 with TRBJ2-1; 11 nucleotides line up with TRBD2. The CDR3 covers 14 residues. V was clipped by 6 bases and J by 1 base; unmatched bases: 2. Germline values: CDR1 GTSNPN, CDR2 SVGIG (reference sequence). CDR3 residues: CACRTSGSYNEQFF. The CDR3 DNA sequence: TGTGCCTGCCGGACTAGCGGGTCCTACAATGAGCAGTTCTTC. Combining the CDR3 with reference TRBV30 and TRBJ2-1 gives the whole variable domain SQTIHQWPATLVQPVGSPLSLECTVEGTSNPNLYWYRQAAGRGLQLLFYSVGIGQISSEVPQNLSASRPQDRQFILSSKKLLLSDSGFYLCACRTSGSYNEQFFGPGTRLTVL.

V and J are TRBV11-3 and TRBJ1-2; 8 positions agree with TRBD1. Trimming took 5 bases from V and 3 from J; bases not matched to a gene: 8. The germline CDR1 and CDR2 sequences are SGHNT and YENEEA. This CDR3 region has 15 residues. In nucleotides, the CDR3 is TGTGCCAGCAGCCTGCGACAGGGGTGGGACTATGGCTACACCTTC. Protein product: CASSLRQGWDYGYTF.

The chain carries TRBV27 and TRBJ2-7, with 10 positions matching TRBD2. Germline V lookup: CDR1 MNHEY, CDR2 SMNVEV (reference sequence). This CDR3 has 14 residues. The V segment lost 6 bases and the J segment 2 bases; nucleotides outside the gene matches: 4. This CDR3 is CASRASGRAYEQYF. The CDR3 DNA sequence: TGTGCCAGCAGGGCGAGCGGGAGGGCCTACGAGCAGTACTTC.

This clone was counted a few times. This chain uses TRBV7-9 with TRBJ1-2; TRBD1 matches 11 bases. The CDR3 totals 15 residues. Trimming removed 1 base from V and 4 bases from J; junction bases left unmatched: 2. Germline V gene data show CDR1 as SEHNR and CDR2 as FQNEAQ (reference sequence). The CDR3 region has the DNA TGTGCCAGCAGCTTAGGGGACAGGGGGATCTATGGCTACACCTTC. It translates to CASSLGDRGIYGYTF.

Remarks on this clone: One end of the junction varies from germline; a read error may be responsible. The V gene is TRBV5-1, the J gene TRBJ1-1; TRBD1 is a possible D gene (5 bases). This CDR3 has 14 residues. Germline assignment: CDR1 SGHRS and CDR2 YFSETQ. The CDR3 DNA follows: TGCGCCAGCAGTTTGGACCAGGGAAAGACTGAAGCTTTCTTT. Translating gives CASSLDQGKTEAFF.

V is TRBV4-1 and J is TRBJ2-2; 7 bases agree with TRBD2. The V and J ends lost 7 bases and 6 bases, in that order; junction bases with no gene match: 11. This CDR3 is 15 amino acids long. CDR1 and CDR2 from the germline V gene are MGHRA and YSYEKL. CDR3 region: CASTPRSSGAGELFF. CDR3 bases: TGCGCCAGCACCCCCCGGTCTAGCGGCGCCGGGGAGCTGTTTTTT.

This clone was counted between two and nine times. V is TRBV7-7 and J is TRBJ2-3; D may be TRBD2 (7 bases). CDR3 length: 14 residues. Trimming took 5 bases from V and 5 from J, leaving 14 bases between them. CDR1 is SSHAT and CDR2 is FNYEAQ in the germline V gene (reference sequence). The DNA for the CDR3 is TGTGCCAGCAGCGCGCGGGGGCTCGGAGATACGCAGTATTTT. Its protein is CASSARGLGDTQYF. The variable domain in full, with the rest retrieved from reference TRBV7-7 and TRBJ2-3, is GAGVSQSPRYKVTKRGQDVTLRCDPISSHATLYWYQQALGQGPEFLTYFNYEAQPDKSGLPSDRFSAERPEGSISTLTIQRTEQRDSAMYRCASSARGLGDTQYFGPGTRLTVL.